A single sample is the source of the 5 T cell receptor beta chains below, sequenced in a study of somatic mutations in cytotoxic T cells in rheumatoid arthritis. Data came from immunoSEQ multiplex PCR; TCRdb stores just in-frame clones and leaves some out. The data hold some 19,000 clones, with about 85% observed a single time. Sequenced: CD8+ T cells sorted from blood. Source of these receptors: a man aged 18-30 years with rheumatoid arthritis.

The rearrangement joins TRBV9 to TRBJ2-5; D is possibly TRBD2 (5 bases). The length of the CDR3 is 14 residues. V was pared by 1 base and J by 0 bases, with 7 bases between. The germline gives CDR1 SGDLS, CDR2 YYNGEE. CDR3 sequence reads: CASSVIGNQETQYF. The DNA for the CDR3 is TGTGCCAGCAGCGTAATCGGGAACCAAGAGACCCAGTACTTC.

The genes are TRBV5-6 and TRBJ1-2, with 10 bases aligning to TRBD1. The germline gives CDR1 SGHDT, CDR2 YYEEEE. There are 15 residues in the CDR3. Trimming at V came to 3 bases and at J to 4 bases, leaving 6 bases not matched to a gene. Written as DNA, the CDR3 is TGTGCCAGCAGCTCTGGGACAGGGGCGATCTATGGCTACACCTTC. It specifies CASSSGTGAIYGYTF.

The CDR3 DNA reads TGTGCCAGCAGTGAAGGAGGGGGGTCCGGTCCTGAGCAGTTCTTC. Amino acid sequence: CASSEGGGSGPEQFF. V gene TRBV6-1 combines with J gene TRBJ2-1; D tentatively reads TRBD1 or TRBD2 (6 bases each). The CDR3 totals 15 residues. V was shortened by 1 base and J by 9 bases, with 16 bases between the two germline ends. CDR1 MNHNS and CDR2 SASEGT come from the germline V gene.

The rearrangement joins TRBV7-9 to TRBJ2-3, with 9 bases that match TRBD1. V lost 5 bases, J lost 5 bases, and 8 bases stayed unmatched. The germline V gene encodes CDR1 SEHNR and CDR2 FQNEAQ (reference sequence). The CDR3 runs to 15 residues. Written as DNA, the CDR3 is TGTGCCAGCAGCCACCCGGGACAGGGAGTAGATACGCAGTATTTT. Its translation is CASSHPGQGVDTQYF.

The chain employs TRBV7-3 and TRBJ2-1; 8 bases match TRBD1. The CDR3 sequence is 14 residues long. CDR1 and CDR2 from the germline V gene are SGHTA and FQGTGA. V trimming: 7 bases; J trimming: 5 bases; junction bases outside the gene matches: 7. The CDR3, as DNA: TGTGCCAGCAACCCAGGGGGCGAGGACAATGAGCAGTTCTTC. Its translation is CASNPGGEDNEQFF.